This T cell receptor (beta chain) was sequenced during a study of T-cell memory formation after mild COVID-19. TCRdb processed the 5' RACE reads anew with MiXCR; each CDR3 protein has one entry. The table has approximately 400,000 distinct CDR3 sequences, about a sixth seen once. The CDR3 extends over 14 amino acids. The germline V gene has CDR1 MDHEN and CDR2 SYDVKM. Trimming removed 6 bases from V and 4 bases from J, with 16 bases in between. The sequence was obtained from a young man who had mild COVID-19 (a few samples of this study predate the infection). Cell type and time point are not known. The sequenced material came from PBMCs or a T cell subset sorted from them (not recorded which). The chain recombines TRBV28 with TRBJ2-7; unclear D gene. The CDR3: CASSPKQLRYEQYV. CDR3 DNA sequence: TGTGCCAGCAGCCCTAAGCAGCTACGATACGAGCAGTACGTC.